This TCR beta chain derives from a study of shared clonotypes between healthy human individuals. Study conclusions and caveats: Relative to memory subsets, naive subsets generally showed larger estimated richness.

The repertoire was sequenced with immunoSEQ multiplex PCR; TCRdb's copy has only in-frame clones and lacks some. The table includes around 1.5 million clones, 95% to 99% detected once. With respect to this clone: Antigen: not known. Distinct nucleotide sequences in the sample also encode this CDR3.

The ends were cut back, 0 bases at V and 2 bases at J, with 8 bases in the middle. CDR1 is SGHRS and CDR2 is YFSETQ in the germline V gene. The CDR3 spans 14 residues. Input material: naive CD4+ T cells sorted from blood. The subset: CD45RA+ positively selected. The receptor comes from a man aged 30 to 45 in good health. The chain has TRBV5-1 and TRBJ2-5; D not resolved. CDR3 DNA sequence: TGCGCCAGCAGCTTGGTCGGCAATCAAGAGACCCAGTACTTC. This codes for CASSLVGNQETQYF.